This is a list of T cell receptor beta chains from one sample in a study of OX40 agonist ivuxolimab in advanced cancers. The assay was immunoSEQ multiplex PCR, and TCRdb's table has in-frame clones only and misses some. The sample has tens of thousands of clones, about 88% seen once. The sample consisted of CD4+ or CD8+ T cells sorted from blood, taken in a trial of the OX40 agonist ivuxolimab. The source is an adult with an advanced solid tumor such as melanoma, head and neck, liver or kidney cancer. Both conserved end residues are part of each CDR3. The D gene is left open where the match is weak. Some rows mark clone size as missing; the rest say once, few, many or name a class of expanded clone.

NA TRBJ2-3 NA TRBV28 CASSPPQGMTDTQYF TGTGCCAGCAGTCCCCCCCAGGGTATGACAGATACGCAGTATTTT
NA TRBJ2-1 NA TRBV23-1 CASSPTRTSYNEQFF TGCGCCAGCAGTCCCACTAGAACCTCCTACAATGAGCAGTTCTTC
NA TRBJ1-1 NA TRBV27 CASSLSGRTMNTEAFF TGTGCCAGCAGTTTATCGGGAAGAACGATGAACACTGAAGCTTTCTTT
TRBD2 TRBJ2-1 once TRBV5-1 CASRRLAGSHEQFF TGCGCCAGCAGAAGACTAGCGGGATCACATGAGCAGTTCTTC
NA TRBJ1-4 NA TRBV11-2 CASSLQPLGEKLFF TGTGCCAGCAGCCTTCAACCACTAGGAGAAAAACTGTTTTTT
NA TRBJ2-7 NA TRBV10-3 CAISDPGGAGKNEQYF TGTGCCATCAGTGACCCCGGAGGGGCAGGGAAGAACGAGCAGTACTTC
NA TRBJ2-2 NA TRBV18 CASTIQGGHTGELFF TGTGCCAGTACCATACAGGGTGGTCACACCGGGGAGCTGTTTTTT
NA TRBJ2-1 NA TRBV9 CASGANNEQFF TGTGCCAGCGGGGCCAACAATGAGCAGTTCTTC
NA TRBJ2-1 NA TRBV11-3 CASSQGFQGAEQFF TGTGCCAGCAGCCAAGGGTTCCAAGGTGCTGAGCAGTTCTTC
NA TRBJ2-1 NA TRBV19 CASRQGGPYNEQFF TGTGCCAGTCGACAGGGAGGGCCATACAATGAGCAGTTCTTC
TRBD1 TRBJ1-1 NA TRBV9 CASSVDQGARNTEAFF TGTGCCAGCAGCGTAGATCAGGGGGCGCGAAACACTGAAGCTTTCTTT
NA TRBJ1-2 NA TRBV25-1 CASSRDMNYGYTF TGTGCCAGCAGTCGGGACATGAACTATGGCTACACCTTC
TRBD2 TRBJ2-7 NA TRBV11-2 CASRGAGGPIEQYF TGTGCCAGCAGGGGAGCGGGAGGGCCCATCGAGCAGTACTTC
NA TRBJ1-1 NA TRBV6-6 CASSAGTNTEAFF TGTGCCAGCAGTGCTGGAACGAACACTGAAGCTTTCTTT